Detailed here is one TCR beta chain. The CDR3 extends over 15 amino acids. The trim removed 4 bases at V and 6 bases at J, leaving 5 bases unmatched. The germline V gene has CDR1 KGHDR and CDR2 SFDVKD. This sample was included in a study of control samples from healthy donors and cancer patients. The table came from immunoSEQ multiplex PCR; TCRdb's copy has only in-frame clones and leaves some out. The profile shows 70,000 to 95,000 clones, 87% of them singletons. This TCR was recovered from a man in his fifties in good health. This chain joins TRBV24-1 and TRBJ1-5; 10 bases line up with TRBD1. Sequenced input: blood. The CDR3 protein is CATSDPRQGAQPQHF. In DNA, the CDR3 is TGTGCCACCAGTGACCCTCGACAGGGGGCTCAGCCCCAGCATTTT.